This section outlines one T cell receptor beta chain sequence together with its context. The target of this receptor is not known. No quality values exist for individual bases; no much larger clone is one base distant. TCRbeta CDR3 regions were amplified from genomic DNA using the immunoSEQ Assay, a bias-controlled multiplex PCR. On the authors' methods: Within the assay, amplification of reference gene primers was used to estimate how many nucleated cells each sample contained. To quantify the absolute abundance of each unique TCRbeta CDR3 rearrangement, sequence reads were collapsed and filtered. For each sample, productive Simpson clonality was calculated by taking the square root of Simpson's diversity index across productive rearrangements. In its TCRdb copy, this immuneACCESS table keeps in-frame sequences only and misses some clones. Where compared with another copy, unresolved V genes explain less than half of these, and the others have no known cause. D and trimming were read from the DNA, whereas the V and J calls and clone size are those reported in that table. Present in this sample are 200,000 to 300,000 clones, around 92% of which were seen just once. Less than 4.5% of the sample comes from the top ten.

Participants in the prospective study were enrolled through a virtual design, were aged about 18 to 100 years, and lived in approximately 25 United States geographic areas. Cohort assignment in the prospective study relied on participant-reported clinical history from a screening survey and a study questionnaire. In the prospective study, mobile phlebotomists collected whole blood, serum and a nasopharyngeal or oropharyngeal swab from each participant. Additional blood draws and questionnaires over a 2-month period could optionally be provided by prospective study participants. Blood samples from the prospective study were shipped frozen or at room temperature prior to DNA extraction. The data were taken from a study of blood T cell repertoires in COVID-19 (dated by TCRdb to about 2020). Study-level background: Collaborator samples came from the United States, Italy and Spain and covered acute and convalescent phases of COVID-19. Where available, HLA class I and class II types were obtained from metadata supplied by the sample provider rather than from assay-based typing. Deeply sampled blood TCRbeta repertoires from subjects exposed to, actively infected with, or recovered from COVID-19 were included in the dataset. The prospective study material was composed of cDNA or gDNA derived from T cells, B-cell-depleted T cells, or PBMCs. The repertoires were made available in a free public database intended to serve as a resource for research on the immune response to SARS-CoV-2. Samples were obtained from the ongoing ImmuneRACE study (first 160 participants) and from over 1,000 subjects provided by 6 global collaborators. A de-identified subject ID, COVID-19 status, age in years and sex were almost always included in the sample metadata.

There are 13 amino acids in the CDR3, from cysteine to phenylalanine inclusive. Only the CDR3 DNA stays, 39 bases, in frame from base 1. As encoded in the germline V gene, CDR1 is SNHLY while CDR2 is FYNNEI. Ends trimmed: V by 9 bases, J by 8 bases; bases unmatched to a gene: 10. Study-wide conclusions, independent of this receptor: The quantity of clinical and demographic metadata differed by source and by participant and was supplied without curation.

The clonotype was recovered from a woman aged 25 to 45 with acute COVID-19. This chain is built from TRBV2 and TRBJ1-3; 7 bases in the middle match TRBD1. Sequenced material: PBMCs or T cells enriched from blood (not recorded which). The DNA sequence reads TGTGCCAGTACGGCCACAGGGGTGTACACCATATATTTT. It encodes CASTATGVYTIYF.